This is a list of T cell receptor beta chains from one sample in a study of PD-1 blockade in classical Hodgkin lymphoma. Method: immunoSEQ multiplex PCR; TCRdb's copy keeps in-frame clones and lacks some. The sample carries about 7,800 clones, about three quarters recorded once. The material was CD8+ T cells from blood, obtained before the fourth cycle of nivolumab. These receptors all stem from a human donor with classical Hodgkin lymphoma. Each CDR3 is given with its conserved first and last residue. D genes are given only for firm matches. A row's size may be missing; if present it is once, few, many or a size class.

d_call	v_call	j_call	cdr3_length	clone_size	cdr3_aa	cdr3_nt
.	TRBV5-6	TRBJ2-3	12	.	CASSHNTDTQYF	TGTGCCAGCAGCCATAACACAGATACGCAGTATTTT
.	TRBV9	TRBJ1-2	13	.	CASSVEANYGYTF	TGTGCCAGCAGCGTAGAGGCTAACTATGGCTACACCTTC
.	TRBV14	TRBJ2-1	12	once	CASSQVKGGEFF	TGTGCCAGCAGCCAAGTCAAAGGGGGTGAGTTCTTC
.	TRBV9	TRBJ2-2	15	.	CASSDGQTNTGELFF	TGTGCCAGCAGCGACGGTCAGACCAACACCGGGGAGCTGTTTTTT
.	TRBV11-2	TRBJ2-7	17	.	CASSLYRADSLSYEQYF	TGTGCCAGCAGCTTGTATCGTGCGGACAGCCTGTCCTACGAGCAGTACTTC
TRBD2	TRBV7-9	TRBJ2-1	19	.	CASSLVTAGGRRSYNEQFF	TGTGCCAGCAGCTTAGTCACAGCGGGAGGCCGCCGCTCCTACAATGAGCAGTTCTTC
.	TRBV7-8	TRBJ1-5	15	.	CASSDSLGSNQPQHF	TGTGCCAGCAGCGATAGCCTTGGTAGCAATCAGCCCCAGCATTTT
TRBD1	TRBV25-1	TRBJ2-1	14	.	CASSEWDRENEQFF	TGTGCCAGCAGTGAATGGGACAGGGAAAATGAGCAGTTCTTC
TRBD2	TRBV9	TRBJ2-3	15	.	CASSVTSGTTDTQYF	TGTGCCAGCAGCGTCACTAGCGGCACCACAGATACGCAGTATTTT
TRBD1	TRBV13	TRBJ2-7	15	.	CASSLEGTGVYEQYF	TGTGCCAGCAGCTTAGAAGGGACAGGGGTCTACGAGCAGTACTTC
.	TRBV9	TRBJ1-4	13	.	CASSVGPNEKLFF	TGTGCCAGCAGCGTAGGGCCTAATGAAAAACTGTTTTTT
.	TRBV5-1	TRBJ1-1	15	once	CASSLGSSRGTEAFF	TGCGCCAGCAGCTTGGGCTCAAGTCGGGGCACTGAAGCTTTCTTT
TRBD2	TRBV28	TRBJ2-7	17	few	CASSSLRTSGGSYEQYF	TGTGCCAGCAGTTCGCTCCGGACTAGCGGGGGCAGCTACGAGCAGTACTTC
.	TRBV4-3	TRBJ2-7	16	once	CASSQDRGQSLYEQYF	TGCGCCAGCAGCCAAGATCGAGGACAGAGCCTCTACGAGCAGTACTTC
.	TRBV14	TRBJ2-7	16	.	CASSQGSQGRPYEQYF	TGTGCCAGCAGCCAAGGATCTCAGGGCCGCCCCTACGAGCAGTACTTC